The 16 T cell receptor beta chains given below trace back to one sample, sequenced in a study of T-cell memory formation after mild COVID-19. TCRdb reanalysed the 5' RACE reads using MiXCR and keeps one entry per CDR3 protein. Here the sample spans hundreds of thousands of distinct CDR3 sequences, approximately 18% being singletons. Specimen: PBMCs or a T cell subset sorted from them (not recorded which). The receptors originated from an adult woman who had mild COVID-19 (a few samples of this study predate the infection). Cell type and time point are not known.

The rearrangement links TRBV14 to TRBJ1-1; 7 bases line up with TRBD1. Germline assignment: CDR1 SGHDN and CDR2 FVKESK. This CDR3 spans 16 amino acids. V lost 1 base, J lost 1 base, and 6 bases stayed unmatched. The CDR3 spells CASSQANRGQNTEAFF. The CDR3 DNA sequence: TGTGCCAGCAGCCAAGCAAACAGGGGACAGAACACTGAAGCTTTCTTT.

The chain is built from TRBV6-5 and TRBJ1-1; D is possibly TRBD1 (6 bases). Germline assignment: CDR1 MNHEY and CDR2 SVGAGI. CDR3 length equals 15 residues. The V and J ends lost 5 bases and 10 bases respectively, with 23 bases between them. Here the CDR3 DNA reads TGTGCCAGCAGTGTTGATCCAGGGGCACCTATACTAGCTTTCTTT. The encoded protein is CASSVDPGAPILAFF.

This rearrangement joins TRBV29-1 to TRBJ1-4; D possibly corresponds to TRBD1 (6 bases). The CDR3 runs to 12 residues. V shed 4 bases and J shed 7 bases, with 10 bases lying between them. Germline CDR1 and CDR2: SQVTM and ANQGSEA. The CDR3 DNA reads TGCAGCGTTGCCGGGACAAGTGAAAAACTGTTTTTT. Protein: CSVAGTSEKLFF.

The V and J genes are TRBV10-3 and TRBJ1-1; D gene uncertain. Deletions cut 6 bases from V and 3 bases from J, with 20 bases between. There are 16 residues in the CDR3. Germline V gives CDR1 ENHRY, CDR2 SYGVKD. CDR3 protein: CAIRQNRGSRDTEAFF. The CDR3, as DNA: TGTGCCATCAGGCAAAACAGAGGGTCACGCGACACTGAAGCTTTCTTT.

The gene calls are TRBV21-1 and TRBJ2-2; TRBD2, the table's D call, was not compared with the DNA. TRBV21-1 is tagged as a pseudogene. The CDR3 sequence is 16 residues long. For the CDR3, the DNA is TGTGCCAGCTCTGGGGGGCCCTCTGATAACACCGGGGAGCTGTTTTTT. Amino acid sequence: CASSGGPSDNTGELFF.

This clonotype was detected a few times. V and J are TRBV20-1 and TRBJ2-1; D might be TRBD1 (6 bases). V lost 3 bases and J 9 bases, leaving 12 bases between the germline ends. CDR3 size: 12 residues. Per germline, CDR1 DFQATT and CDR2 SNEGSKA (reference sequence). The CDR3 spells CSAREQGIEQFF. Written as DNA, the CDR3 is TGCAGTGCTAGGGAACAGGGTATTGAGCAGTTCTTC.

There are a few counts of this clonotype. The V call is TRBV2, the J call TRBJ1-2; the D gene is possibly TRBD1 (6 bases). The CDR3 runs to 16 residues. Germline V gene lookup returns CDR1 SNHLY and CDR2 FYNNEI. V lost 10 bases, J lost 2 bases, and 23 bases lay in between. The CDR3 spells CATMLDSSEANYGYTF. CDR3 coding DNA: TGTGCCACCATGCTGGACAGTTCGGAAGCAAACTATGGCTACACCTTC.

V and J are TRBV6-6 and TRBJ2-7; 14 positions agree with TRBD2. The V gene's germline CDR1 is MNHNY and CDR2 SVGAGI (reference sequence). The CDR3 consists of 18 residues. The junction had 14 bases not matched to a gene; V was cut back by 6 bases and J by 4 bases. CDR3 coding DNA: TGTGCCAGCAGGGGAGCCGGGACTAGCGGGAGTAGAAGGTACGAGCAGTACTTC. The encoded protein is CASRGAGTSGSRRYEQYF.

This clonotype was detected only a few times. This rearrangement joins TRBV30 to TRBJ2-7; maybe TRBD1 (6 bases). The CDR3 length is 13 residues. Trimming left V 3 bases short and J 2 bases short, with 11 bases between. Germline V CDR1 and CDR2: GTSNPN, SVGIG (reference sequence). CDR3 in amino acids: CAWSSGQTYEQYF. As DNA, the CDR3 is TGTGCCTGGAGCTCCGGACAGACCTACGAGCAGTACTTC.

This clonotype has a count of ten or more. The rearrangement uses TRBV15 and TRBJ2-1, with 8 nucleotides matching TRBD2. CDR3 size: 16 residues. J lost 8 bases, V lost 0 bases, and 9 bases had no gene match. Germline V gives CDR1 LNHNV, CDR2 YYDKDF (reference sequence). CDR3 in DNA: TGTGCCACCAGCAGAGATGGGAGCGGGAGTTATTATGAGCAGTTCTTC. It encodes CATSRDGSGSYYEQFF.

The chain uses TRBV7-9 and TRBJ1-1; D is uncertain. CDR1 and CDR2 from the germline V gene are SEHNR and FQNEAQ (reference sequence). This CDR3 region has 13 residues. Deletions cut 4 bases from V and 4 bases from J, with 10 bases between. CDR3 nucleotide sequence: TGTGCCAGCAGCTCGACCGCGAGCACTGAAGCTTTCTTT. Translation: CASSSTASTEAFF.

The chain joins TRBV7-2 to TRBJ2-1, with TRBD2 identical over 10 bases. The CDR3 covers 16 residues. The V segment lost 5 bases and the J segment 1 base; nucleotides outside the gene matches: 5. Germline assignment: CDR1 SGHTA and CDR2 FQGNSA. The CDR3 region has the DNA TGTGCCAGCAGCCCAAGGACTAGCGGTTCCTACAATGAGCAGTTCTTC. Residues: CASSPRTSGSYNEQFF.

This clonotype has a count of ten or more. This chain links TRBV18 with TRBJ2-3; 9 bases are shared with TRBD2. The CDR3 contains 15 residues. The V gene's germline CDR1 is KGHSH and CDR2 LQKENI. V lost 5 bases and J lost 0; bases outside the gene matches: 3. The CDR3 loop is CASSTTSGSTDTQYF. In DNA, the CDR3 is TGTGCCAGCTCAACTACTAGCGGGAGCACAGATACGCAGTATTTT.

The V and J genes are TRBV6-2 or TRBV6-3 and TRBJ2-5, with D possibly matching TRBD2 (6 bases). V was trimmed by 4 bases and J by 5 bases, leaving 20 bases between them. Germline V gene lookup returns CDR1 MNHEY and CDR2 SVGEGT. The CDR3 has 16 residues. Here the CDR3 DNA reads TGTGCCAGCAGTTTTGTCCTAGCGACGGTCCAGGAGACCCAGTACTTC. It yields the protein CASSFVLATVQETQYF.

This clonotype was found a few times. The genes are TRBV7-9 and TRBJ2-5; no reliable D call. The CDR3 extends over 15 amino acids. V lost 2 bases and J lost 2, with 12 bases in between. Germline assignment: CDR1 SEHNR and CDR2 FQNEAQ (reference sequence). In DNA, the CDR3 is TGTGCCAGCAGCTTAATCCCGGCCCAGCAAGAGACCCAGTACTTC. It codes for CASSLIPAQQETQYF.

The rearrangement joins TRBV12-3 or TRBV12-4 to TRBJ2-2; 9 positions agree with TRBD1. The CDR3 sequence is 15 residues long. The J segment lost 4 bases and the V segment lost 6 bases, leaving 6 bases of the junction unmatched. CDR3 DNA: TGTGCCAGCAGAGCCGGGACAGGGATCACCGGGGAGCTGTTTTTT. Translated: CASRAGTGITGELFF.